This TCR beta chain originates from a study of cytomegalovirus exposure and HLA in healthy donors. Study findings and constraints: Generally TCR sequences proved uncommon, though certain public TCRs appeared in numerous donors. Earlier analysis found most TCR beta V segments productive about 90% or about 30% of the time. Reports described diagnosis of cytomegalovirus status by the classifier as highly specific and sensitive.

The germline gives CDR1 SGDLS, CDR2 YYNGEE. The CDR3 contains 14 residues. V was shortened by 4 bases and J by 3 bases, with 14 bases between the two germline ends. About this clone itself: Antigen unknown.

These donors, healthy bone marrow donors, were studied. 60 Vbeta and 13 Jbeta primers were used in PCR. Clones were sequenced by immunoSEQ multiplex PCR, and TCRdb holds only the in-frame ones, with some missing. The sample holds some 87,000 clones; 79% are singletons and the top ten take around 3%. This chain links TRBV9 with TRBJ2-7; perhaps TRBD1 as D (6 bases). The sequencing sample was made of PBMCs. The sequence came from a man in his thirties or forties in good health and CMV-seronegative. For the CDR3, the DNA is TGTGCCAGCAGCCTGAGGGACATGGACTACGAGCAGTACTTC. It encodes CASSLRDMDYEQYF.